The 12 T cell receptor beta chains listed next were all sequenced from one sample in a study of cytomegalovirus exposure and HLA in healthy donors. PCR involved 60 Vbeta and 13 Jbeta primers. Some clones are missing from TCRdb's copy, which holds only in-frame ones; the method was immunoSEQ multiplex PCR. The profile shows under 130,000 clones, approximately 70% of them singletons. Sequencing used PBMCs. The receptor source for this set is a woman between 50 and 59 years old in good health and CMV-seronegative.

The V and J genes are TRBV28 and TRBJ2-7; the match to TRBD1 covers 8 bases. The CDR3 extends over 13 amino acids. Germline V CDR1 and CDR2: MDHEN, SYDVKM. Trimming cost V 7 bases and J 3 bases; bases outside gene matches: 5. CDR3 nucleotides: TGTGCCAGCAAGACAGGGGACTTCTACGAGCAGTACTTC. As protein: CASKTGDFYEQYF.

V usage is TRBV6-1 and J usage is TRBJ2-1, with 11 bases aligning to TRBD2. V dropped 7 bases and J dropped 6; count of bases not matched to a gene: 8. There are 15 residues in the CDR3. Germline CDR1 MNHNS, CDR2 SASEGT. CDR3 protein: CASTRLAGLGNEQFF. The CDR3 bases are TGTGCCAGCACAAGACTAGCGGGGTTGGGCAATGAGCAGTTCTTC.

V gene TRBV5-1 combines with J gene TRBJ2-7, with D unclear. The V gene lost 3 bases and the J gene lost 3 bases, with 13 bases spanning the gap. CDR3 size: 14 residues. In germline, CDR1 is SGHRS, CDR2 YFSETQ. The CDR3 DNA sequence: TGCGCCAGCAGCTCACCCGAACGACTCTACGAGCAGTACTTC. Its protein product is CASSSPERLYEQYF.

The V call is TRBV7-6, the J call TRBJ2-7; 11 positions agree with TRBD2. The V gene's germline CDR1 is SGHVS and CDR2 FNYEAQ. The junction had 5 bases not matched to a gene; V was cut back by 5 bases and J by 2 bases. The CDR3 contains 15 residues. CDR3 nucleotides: TGTGCCAGCAGCCTCGGGACTAGCGGCACCTACGAGCAGTACTTC. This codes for CASSLGTSGTYEQYF.

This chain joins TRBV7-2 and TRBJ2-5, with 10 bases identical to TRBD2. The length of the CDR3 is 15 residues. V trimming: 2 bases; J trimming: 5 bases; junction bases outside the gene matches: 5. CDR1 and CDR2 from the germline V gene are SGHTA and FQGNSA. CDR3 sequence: CASSLRAGGVETQYF. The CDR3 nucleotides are TGTGCCAGCAGCTTACGAGCGGGGGGGGTGGAGACCCAGTACTTC. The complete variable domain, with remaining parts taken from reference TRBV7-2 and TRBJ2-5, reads GAGVSQSPSNKVTEKGKDVELRCDPISGHTALYWYRQSLGQGLEFLIYFQGNSAPDKSGLPSDRFSAERTGGSVSTLTIQRTQQEDSAVYLCASSLRAGGVETQYFGPGTRLLVL.

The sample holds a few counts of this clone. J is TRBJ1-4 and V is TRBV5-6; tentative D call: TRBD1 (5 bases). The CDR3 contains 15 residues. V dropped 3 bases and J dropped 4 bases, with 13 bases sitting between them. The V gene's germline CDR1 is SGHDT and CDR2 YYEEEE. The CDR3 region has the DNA TGTGCCAGCAGCTCAGGGTTTTTTGGTAATGAAAAACTGTTTTTT. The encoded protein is CASSSGFFGNEKLFF.

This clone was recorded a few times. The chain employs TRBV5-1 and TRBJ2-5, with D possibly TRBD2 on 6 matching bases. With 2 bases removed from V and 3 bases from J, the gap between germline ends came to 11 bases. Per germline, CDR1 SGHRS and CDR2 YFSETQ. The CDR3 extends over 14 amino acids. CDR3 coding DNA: TGCGCCAGCAGCTTTCGTACGGGGGAAGAGACCCAGTACTTC. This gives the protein CASSFRTGEETQYF.

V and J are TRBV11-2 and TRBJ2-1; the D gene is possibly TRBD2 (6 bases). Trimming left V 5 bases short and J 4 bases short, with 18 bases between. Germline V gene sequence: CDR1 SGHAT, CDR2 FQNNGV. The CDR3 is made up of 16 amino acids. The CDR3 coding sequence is TGTGCCAGCAGCAAAAGTAGCGGTAACGTTTACAATGAGCAGTTCTTC. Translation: CASSKSSGNVYNEQFF.

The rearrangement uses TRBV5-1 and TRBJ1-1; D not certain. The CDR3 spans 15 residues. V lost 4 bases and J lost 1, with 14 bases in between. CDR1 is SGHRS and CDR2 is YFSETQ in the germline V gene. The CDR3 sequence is CASSPSLTRNTEAFF. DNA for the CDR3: TGCGCCAGCAGCCCTTCCCTTACACGGAACACTGAAGCTTTCTTT. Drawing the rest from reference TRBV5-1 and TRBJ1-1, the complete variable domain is KAGVTQTPRYLIKTRGQQVTLSCSPISGHRSVSWYQQTPGQGLQFLFEYFSETQRNKGNFPGRFSGRQFSNSRSEMNVSTLELGDSALYLCASSPSLTRNTEAFFGQGTRLTVV.

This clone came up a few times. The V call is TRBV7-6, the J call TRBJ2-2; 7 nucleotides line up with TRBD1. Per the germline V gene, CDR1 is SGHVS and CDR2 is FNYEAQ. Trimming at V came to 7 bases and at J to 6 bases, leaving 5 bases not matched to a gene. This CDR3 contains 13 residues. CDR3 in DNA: TGTGCCAGCACCCGAGACAGGGCCGGGGAGCTGTTTTTT. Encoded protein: CASTRDRAGELFF.

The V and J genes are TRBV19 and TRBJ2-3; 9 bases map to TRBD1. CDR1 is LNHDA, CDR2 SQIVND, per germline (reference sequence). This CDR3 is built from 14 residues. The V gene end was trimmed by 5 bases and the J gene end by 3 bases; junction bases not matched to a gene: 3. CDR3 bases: TGTGCCAGTAGTGACAGGGGGGGAACAGATACGCAGTATTTT. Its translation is CASSDRGGTDTQYF. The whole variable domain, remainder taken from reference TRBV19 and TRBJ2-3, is DGGITQSPKYLFRKEGQNVTLSCEQNLNHDAMYWYRQDPGQGLRLIYYSQIVNDFQKGDIAEGYSVSREKKESFPLTVTSAQKNPTAFYLCASSDRGGTDTQYFGPGTRLTVL.

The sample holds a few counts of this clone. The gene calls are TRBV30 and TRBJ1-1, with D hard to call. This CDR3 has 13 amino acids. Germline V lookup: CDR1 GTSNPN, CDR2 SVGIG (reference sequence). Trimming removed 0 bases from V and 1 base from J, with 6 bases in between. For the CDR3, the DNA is TGTGCCTGGAGTGTAGCAAAGAACACTGAAGCTTTCTTT. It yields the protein CAWSVAKNTEAFF.